Below are 9 T cell receptor beta chains sequenced from a single sample in a study of blood T cell repertoires in COVID-19. The repertoire was sequenced with immunoSEQ multiplex PCR; TCRdb's copy has only in-frame clones and lacks some. The sample yields about 400,000 clones, 88% seen once. Sequencing was carried out using PBMCs or T cells enriched from blood (not recorded which). The receptors were sampled from a woman aged 40 to 50 with acute COVID-19.

The chain links TRBV6-5 to TRBJ2-7; D gene ambiguous. CDR1 is MNHEY and CDR2 is SVGAGI in the germline V gene. The V end lost 8 bases, the J end lost 5 bases, and 13 bases lay between the germline ends. CDR3 size: 12 residues. Here the CDR3 DNA reads TGTGCCAGCGCAGACAAGGAAAACGAGCAGTACTTC. Protein: CASADKENEQYF.

This rearrangement joins TRBV7-7 to TRBJ2-5; 8 positions match TRBD2. The CDR3 runs to 15 residues. The junction had 8 bases not matched to a gene; V was cut back by 6 bases and J by 2 bases. Germline V gives CDR1 SSHAT, CDR2 FNYEAQ (reference sequence). CDR3 residues: CASSPGPSGQETQYF. The CDR3 DNA reads TGTGCCAGCAGTCCAGGCCCTAGCGGGCAAGAGACCCAGTACTTC.

The chain couples TRBV3-1 (or the pseudogene TRBV3-2) to TRBJ2-3, with 7 positions matching TRBD1. This CDR3 is 16 amino acids long. Germline V gives CDR1 LGHDT, CDR2 YNNKEL (reference sequence). The V and J ends lost 0 bases and 2 bases, in that order; junction bases with no gene match: 5. As DNA, the CDR3 is TGTGCCAGCAGCCAAGAGGTCAGGGGGATCACAGATACGCAGTATTTT. Translation: CASSQEVRGITDTQYF.

V usage is TRBV7-2 and J usage is TRBJ1-4, with D perhaps matching TRBD1 (5 bases). The V end lost 4 bases, the J end lost 6 bases, and 12 bases lay between the germline ends. The CDR3 consists of 14 residues. The V gene's germline CDR1 is SGHTA and CDR2 FQGNSA. The CDR3 loop reads CASSSGTDDEKLFF. The CDR3 DNA reads as TGTGCCAGCAGCTCCGGGACTGATGATGAAAAACTGTTTTTT.

J is TRBJ2-3 and V is TRBV7-9; D may be TRBD2 (5 bases). Trimming took 1 base from V and 4 from J, leaving 21 bases between them. Per germline, CDR1 SEHNR and CDR2 FQNEAQ (reference sequence). There are 18 residues in the CDR3. DNA for the CDR3: TGTGCCAGCAGCTTAGTACGGTTGAACGGGGAAGGGTCAGATACGCAGTATTTT. Encoded protein: CASSLVRLNGEGSDTQYF.

Concerning this clone: This same CDR3 is encoded by further DNA sequences in the sample. V is TRBV12-3 or TRBV12-4 and J is TRBJ1-2, with TRBD1 identical over 8 bases. The CDR3 is 13 amino acids. The V and J ends lost 1 base and 5 bases, in that order; junction bases with no gene match: 0. The CDR3 is CASSLGTGYGYTF. The CDR3 bases are TGTGCCAGCAGTTTAGGGACAGGGTATGGCTACACCTTC.

The V gene is TRBV16, the J gene TRBJ2-2; TRBD1 matches 9 bases. Germline lookup yields CDR1 KGHSY and CDR2 FQNENV. This CDR3 is built from 14 residues. The junction had 4 bases not matched to a gene; V was cut back by 4 bases and J by 7 bases. The CDR3 loop reads CASSPDRGSGELFF. CDR3 coding DNA: TGTGCCAGCAGCCCGGACAGGGGAAGCGGGGAGCTGTTTTTT.

V gene TRBV7-9 combines with J gene TRBJ2-3; TRBD1 matches at 7 bases. CDR1 and CDR2 (germline): SEHNR, FQNEAQ (reference sequence). Trimming took 1 base from V and 4 from J; bases not matched to a gene: 14. CDR3 length: 18 amino acids. The CDR3 region is CASSLGQGLRTHPDTQYF. The CDR3 bases are TGTGCCAGCAGCTTAGGACAGGGTCTAAGGACCCACCCAGATACGCAGTATTTT.

The chain combines TRBV30 with TRBJ2-1, with 8 nucleotides matching TRBD1. The trim removed 5 bases at V and 0 bases at J, leaving 0 bases unmatched. This CDR3 region has 13 residues. In germline, CDR1 is GTSNPN, CDR2 SVGIG (reference sequence). CDR3 residues: CAWDRGSYNEQFF. CDR3 nucleotide sequence: TGTGCCTGGGACAGGGGCTCCTACAATGAGCAGTTCTTC.